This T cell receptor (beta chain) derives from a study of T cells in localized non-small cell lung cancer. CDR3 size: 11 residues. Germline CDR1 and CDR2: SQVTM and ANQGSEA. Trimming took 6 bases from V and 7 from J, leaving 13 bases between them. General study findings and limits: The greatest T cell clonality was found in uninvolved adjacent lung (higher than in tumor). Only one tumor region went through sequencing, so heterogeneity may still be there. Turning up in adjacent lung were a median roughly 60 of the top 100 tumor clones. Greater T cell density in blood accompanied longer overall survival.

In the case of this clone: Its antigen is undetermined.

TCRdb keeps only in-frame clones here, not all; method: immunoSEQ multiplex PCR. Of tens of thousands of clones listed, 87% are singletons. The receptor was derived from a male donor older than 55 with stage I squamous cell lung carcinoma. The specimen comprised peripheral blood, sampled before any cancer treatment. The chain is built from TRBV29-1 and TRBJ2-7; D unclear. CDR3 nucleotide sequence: TGCAGCGTCGACCACATGGAGGAGCAGTACTTC. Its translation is CSVDHMEEQYF.